This TCR beta chain was sequenced during a study of identical twins. Findings and limits, study-wide: Without tracking the same donors, conclusions rested on cross-sectional statistical analysis.

Every donor was a healthy Caucasian. One entry per CDR3 protein, called by TCRdb with MiXCR from the 5' RACE reads. The sample lists approximately 1.8 million distinct CDR3 sequences; about 31% were seen once. Note on this clonotype: Its antigen remains unidentified.

The CDR3 spans 16 residues. Germline values: CDR1 MGHRA, CDR2 YSYEKL. Trimming took 0 bases from V and 1 from J, leaving 12 bases between them. This sequence originates from a newborn girl in good health. J is TRBJ1-1 and V is TRBV4-1; TRBD1 is a possible D gene (5 bases). Input material: cord blood. In DNA, the CDR3 is TGCGCCAGCAGCCAAGATCTGTCCACAGGGAACACTGAAGCTTTCTTT. Translating gives CASSQDLSTGNTEAFF.